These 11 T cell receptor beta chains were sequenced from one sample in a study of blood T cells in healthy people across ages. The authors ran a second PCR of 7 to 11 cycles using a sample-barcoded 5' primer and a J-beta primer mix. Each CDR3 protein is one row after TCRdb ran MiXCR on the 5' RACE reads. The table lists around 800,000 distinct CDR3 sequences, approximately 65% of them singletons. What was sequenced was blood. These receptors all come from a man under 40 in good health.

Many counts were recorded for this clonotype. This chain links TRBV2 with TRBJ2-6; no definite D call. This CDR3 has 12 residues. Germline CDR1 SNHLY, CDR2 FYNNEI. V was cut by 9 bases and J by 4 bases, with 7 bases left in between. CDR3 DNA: TGTGCCAGTAAGAGCGGGGCCAACGTCCTGACTTTC. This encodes CASKSGANVLTF.

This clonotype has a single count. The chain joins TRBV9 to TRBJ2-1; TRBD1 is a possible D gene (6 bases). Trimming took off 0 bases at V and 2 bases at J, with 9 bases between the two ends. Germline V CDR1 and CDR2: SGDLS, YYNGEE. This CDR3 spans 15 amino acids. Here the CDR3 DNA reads TGTGCCAGCAGCGTAGGGACAGCTACCTACAATGAGCAGTTCTTC. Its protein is CASSVGTATYNEQFF.

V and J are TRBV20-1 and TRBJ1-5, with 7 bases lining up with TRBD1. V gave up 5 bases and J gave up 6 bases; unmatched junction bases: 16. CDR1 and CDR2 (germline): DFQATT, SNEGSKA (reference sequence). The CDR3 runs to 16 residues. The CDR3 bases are TGCAGTGCTCATGACAGGGTCGGGGGTGACAGTCAGCCCCAGCATTTT. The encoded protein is CSAHDRVGGDSQPQHF.

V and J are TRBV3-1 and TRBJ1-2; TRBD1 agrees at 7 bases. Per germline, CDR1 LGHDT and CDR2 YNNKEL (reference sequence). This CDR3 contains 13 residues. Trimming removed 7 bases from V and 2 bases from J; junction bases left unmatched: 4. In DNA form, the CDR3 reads TGTGCCAGCACGCCAGGGGGGAACTATGGCTACACCTTC. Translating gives CASTPGGNYGYTF.

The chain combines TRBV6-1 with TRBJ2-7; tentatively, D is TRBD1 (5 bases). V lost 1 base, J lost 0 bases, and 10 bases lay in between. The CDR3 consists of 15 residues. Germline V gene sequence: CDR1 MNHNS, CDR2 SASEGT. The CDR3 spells CASSEVDNDSYEQYF. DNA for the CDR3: TGTGCCAGCAGTGAAGTGGACAATGACTCCTACGAGCAGTACTTC.

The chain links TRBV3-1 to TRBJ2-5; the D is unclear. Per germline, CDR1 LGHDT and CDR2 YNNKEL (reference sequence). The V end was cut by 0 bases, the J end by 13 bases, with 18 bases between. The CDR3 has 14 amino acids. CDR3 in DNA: TGTGCCAGCAGCCAAGACCCCTCTCCTGCGATGCGGTACTTC. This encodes CASSQDPSPAMRYF.

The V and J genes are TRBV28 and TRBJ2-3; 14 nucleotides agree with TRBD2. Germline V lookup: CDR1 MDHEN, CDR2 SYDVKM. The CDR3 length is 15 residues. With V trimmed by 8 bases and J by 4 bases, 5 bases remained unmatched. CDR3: CASREGLAGADTQYF. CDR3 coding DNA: TGTGCCAGCCGGGAGGGACTAGCGGGAGCAGATACGCAGTATTTT.

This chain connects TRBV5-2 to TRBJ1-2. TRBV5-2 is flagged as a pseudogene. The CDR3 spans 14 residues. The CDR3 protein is CASNRDKPNYGYTF. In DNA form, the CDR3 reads TGTGCCAGCAACAGAGACAAACCTAACTATGGCTACACCTTC.

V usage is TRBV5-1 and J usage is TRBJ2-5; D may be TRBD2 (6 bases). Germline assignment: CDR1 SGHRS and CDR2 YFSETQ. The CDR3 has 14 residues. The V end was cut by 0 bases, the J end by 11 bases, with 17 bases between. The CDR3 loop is CASSLAGVYNEQYF. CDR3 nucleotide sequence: TGCGCCAGCAGCTTGGCGGGGGTCTACAATGAGCAGTACTTC. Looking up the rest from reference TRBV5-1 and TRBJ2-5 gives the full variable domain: KAGVTQTPRYLIKTRGQQVTLSCSPISGHRSVSWYQQTPGQGLQFLFEYFSETQRNKGNFPGRFSGRQFSNSRSEMNVSTLELGDSALYLCASSLAGVYNEQYFGPGTRLLVL.

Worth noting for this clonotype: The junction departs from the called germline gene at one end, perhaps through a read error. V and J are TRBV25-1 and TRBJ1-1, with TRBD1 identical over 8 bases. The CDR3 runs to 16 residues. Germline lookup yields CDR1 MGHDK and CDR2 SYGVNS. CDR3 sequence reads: CASIAPGTGLNTEAFF. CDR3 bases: TGTGCCAGCATTGCCCCTGGGACAGGTTTGAACACTGAGGCTTTCTTT.

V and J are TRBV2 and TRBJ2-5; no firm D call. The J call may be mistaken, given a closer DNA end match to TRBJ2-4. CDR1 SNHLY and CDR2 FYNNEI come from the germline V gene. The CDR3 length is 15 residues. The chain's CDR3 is CANILPTDAKNIQYF. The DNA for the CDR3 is TGTGCCAACATCCTCCCGACTGATGCCAAAAACATTCAGTACTTC.